This T cell receptor beta chain was found in a study of blood T cell repertoires in COVID-19. About the research overall: Collection of acute and convalescent COVID-19 samples took place in the United States, Italy and Spain. From T cells, B-cell-depleted T cells, or PBMCs came the material, which was cDNA or gDNA.

Seattle patients were enrolled during active infection and followed longitudinally. Original analysis: Estimated nucleated cell counts came from reference gene primer amplification. TCRdb's table, derived via immunoSEQ multiplex PCR, lists solely in-frame clones and lacks some. That table furnishes V, J and clone size, whereas the DNA furnished D and trimming. Among 250,000 to 350,000 clones, approximately 84% were seen once, and the ten largest hold over 1.3%. The CDR3 is 15 amino acids. In germline, CDR1 is SGHRS, CDR2 YFSETQ. V shed 4 bases and J 7 bases; nucleotides not matched to a gene: 8. Sequencing was carried out using peripheral blood. This sequence was found in a human donor with COVID-19, enrolled during active disease. The donor label of this sample is uncertain. The J gene is TRBJ2-1, the V gene TRBV5-1; 10 bases match TRBD2. CDR3 residues: CASSTPGLATNEQFF. The CDR3 DNA sequence: TGCGCCAGCAGCACCCCGGGACTAGCGACAAATGAGCAGTTCTTC.